The rows below give T cell receptor beta chains drawn from one sample of a study of CD8 T cells in Susac syndrome. TCRdb analysed the immunoSEQ multiplex PCR reads with MiXCR anew, one entry per CDR3 protein. The top ten hold roughly 0.07% of the sample, which has around 300,000 distinct CDR3 sequences, 90% to 95% seen once. Sequencing input: CD4+ T cells from PBMCs. Receptors originate from a human donor with multiple sclerosis. Both conserved end residues are part of each CDR3. D genes are given only for firm matches. Clone size, where shown, is once, few, many, or a class for clones that have expanded.

TRBV12-3/TRBV12-4	TRBJ2-5	TRBD2	.	CASSAAGGPSETQYF	TGTGCCAGCAGTGCAGCGGGGGGGCCATCCGAGACCCAGTACTTC
TRBV7-2	TRBJ2-7	.	.	CASSASRNSYEQYF	TGTGCCAGCAGCGCGTCAAGAAATTCCTACGAGCAGTACTTC
TRBV5-1	TRBJ1-2	.	.	CASSLEYSGYGYTF	TGCGCCAGCAGCTTGGAATATTCAGGCTATGGCTACACCTTC
TRBV5-5	TRBJ1-4	TRBD1	.	CASSHGQGANEKLFF	TGTGCCAGCAGCCATGGACAGGGTGCTAATGAAAAACTGTTTTTT
TRBV5-4	TRBJ1-2	.	.	CASSNRNYGYTF	TGTGCCAGCAGTAACAGGAACTATGGCTACACCTTC
TRBV7-2	TRBJ2-1	.	.	CASSLAPDNEQFF	TGTGCCAGCAGCTTAGCGCCGGACAATGAGCAGTTCTTC
TRBV28	TRBJ1-3	.	.	CASSPRTPVGSGNTIYF	TGTGCCAGCAGTCCACGGACCCCGGTGGGCTCTGGAAACACCATATATTTT
TRBV3-1	TRBJ2-1	.	.	CASSQKDGYNEQFF	TGTGCCAGCAGCCAAAAGGACGGGTACAATGAGCAGTTCTTC
TRBV30	TRBJ2-5	.	.	CAWSAESGETQYF	TGTGCCTGGAGTGCCGAGTCGGGAGAGACCCAGTACTTC
TRBV5-1	TRBJ1-1	.	.	CASSLEQGLTEAFF	TGCGCCAGCAGCTTGGAACAGGGTCTTACTGAAGCTTTCTTT
TRBV12-3/TRBV12-4	TRBJ1-5	TRBD1	.	CASSFGTGHQPQHF	TGTGCCAGCAGTTTCGGGACAGGGCACCAGCCCCAGCATTTT
TRBV5-6	TRBJ2-3	TRBD2	few	CASSLLAGSTDTQYF	TGTGCCAGCAGCTTGCTAGCGGGGAGCACAGATACGCAGTATTTT
TRBV11-2	TRBJ2-5	.	.	CASSWRGHLQETQYF	TGTGCCAGCAGCTGGCGTGGACACCTCCAAGAGACCCAGTACTTC
TRBV24-1	TRBJ1-2	.	.	CATSDLNYGYTF	TGTGCCACCAGTGATTTGAACTATGGCTACACCTTC
TRBV30	TRBJ1-2	.	.	CAWSPGPIGYTF	TGTGCCTGGAGCCCCGGGCCGATTGGCTACACCTTC
TRBV15	TRBJ2-4	.	.	CATSRDRQVARNIQYF	TGTGCCACCAGCAGGGATAGACAGGTGGCCAGAAACATTCAGTACTTC
TRBV5-1	TRBJ2-5	TRBD2	.	CASSLLPGLQQETQYF	TGCGCCAGCAGCTTGCTCCCGGGACTACAGCAAGAGACCCAGTACTTC
TRBV29-1	TRBJ2-7	.	.	CSVAEGGEQYF	TGCAGCGTTGCGGAAGGGGGCGAGCAGTACTTC
TRBV28	TRBJ1-1	.	.	CASSPPTAEAFF	TGTGCCAGCAGTCCCCCTACGGCTGAAGCTTTCTTT
TRBV12-3/TRBV12-4	TRBJ2-7	TRBD1	.	CASSFATGGEQYF	TGTGCCAGCAGTTTTGCGACAGGGGGCGAGCAGTACTTC
TRBV9	TRBJ2-3	TRBD2	once	CASSVVGSGSTDTQYF	TGTGCCAGCAGCGTAGTGGGTAGCGGGAGTACAGATACGCAGTATTTT
TRBV4-3	TRBJ2-3	.	few	CASSRLGQSDTQYF	TGCGCCAGCAGCCGGTTAGGACAGTCAGATACGCAGTATTTT
TRBV6-2/TRBV6-3	TRBJ2-3	TRBD2	.	CASSTLTSGFNTQYF	TGTGCCAGCAGTACCCTCACTAGCGGGTTCAATACGCAGTATTTT
TRBV18	TRBJ1-1	TRBD1	.	CASSPQGANTEAFF	TGTGCCAGCTCACCTCAGGGGGCCAACACTGAAGCTTTCTTT